The present entry profiles one TCR beta chain with its context. This sample is drawn from a study of blood T cell repertoires in COVID-19. Some clones are missing from TCRdb's copy, which holds only in-frame ones; the method was immunoSEQ multiplex PCR. The sample has under 200,000 clones; roughly 86% are singletons. The TCR sequence derives from a woman over 75 with COVID-19, enrolled during active disease. Material for sequencing was peripheral blood.

CDR3 loop: CASSCRKGQKNTEAFF. The CDR3 coding sequence is TGTGCCAGCAGCTGCCGGAAGGGACAGAAGAACACTGAAGCTTTCTTT. V usage is TRBV21-1 and J usage is TRBJ1-1; the table assigns TRBD1, which was not confirmed against the DNA. TRBV21-1 is flagged as a pseudogene. The CDR3 has 16 residues.